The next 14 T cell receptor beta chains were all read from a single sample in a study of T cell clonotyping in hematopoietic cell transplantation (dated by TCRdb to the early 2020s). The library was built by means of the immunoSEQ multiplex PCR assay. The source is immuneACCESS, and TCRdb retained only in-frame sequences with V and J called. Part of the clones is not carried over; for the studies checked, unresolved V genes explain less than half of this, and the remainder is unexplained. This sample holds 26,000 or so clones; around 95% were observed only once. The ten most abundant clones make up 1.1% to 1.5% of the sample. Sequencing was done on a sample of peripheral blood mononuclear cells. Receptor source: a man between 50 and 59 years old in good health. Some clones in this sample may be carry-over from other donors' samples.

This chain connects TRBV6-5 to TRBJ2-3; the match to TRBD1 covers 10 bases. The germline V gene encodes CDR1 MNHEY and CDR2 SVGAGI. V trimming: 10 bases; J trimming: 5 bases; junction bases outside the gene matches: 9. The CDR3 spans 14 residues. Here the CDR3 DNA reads TGTGCCACCGCGGGACAGGGGATTAGAGATACGCAGTATTTT. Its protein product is CATAGQGIRDTQYF.

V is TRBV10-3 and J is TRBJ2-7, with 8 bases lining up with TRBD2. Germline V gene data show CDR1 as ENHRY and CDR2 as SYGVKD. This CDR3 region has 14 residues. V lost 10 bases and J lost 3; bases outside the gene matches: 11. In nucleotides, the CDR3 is TGTGCCACAATGACTAGCGAGGGTAGCTACGAGCAGTACTTC. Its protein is CATMTSEGSYEQYF.

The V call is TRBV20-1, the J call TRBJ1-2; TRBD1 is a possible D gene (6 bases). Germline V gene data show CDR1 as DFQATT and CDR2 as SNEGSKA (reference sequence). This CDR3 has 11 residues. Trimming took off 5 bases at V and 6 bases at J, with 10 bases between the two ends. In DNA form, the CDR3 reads TGCAGTGCTCAAGGGGGGGATGGCTACACCTTC. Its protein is CSAQGGDGYTF.

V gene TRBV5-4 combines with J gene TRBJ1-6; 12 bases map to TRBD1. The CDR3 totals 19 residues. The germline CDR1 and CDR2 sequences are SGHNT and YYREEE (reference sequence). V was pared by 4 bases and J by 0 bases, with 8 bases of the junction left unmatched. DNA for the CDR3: TGTGCCAGCAGCCCCGGGACAGGGGGCTTGAGCTCCTATAATTCACCCCTCCACTTT. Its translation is CASSPGTGGLSSYNSPLHF.

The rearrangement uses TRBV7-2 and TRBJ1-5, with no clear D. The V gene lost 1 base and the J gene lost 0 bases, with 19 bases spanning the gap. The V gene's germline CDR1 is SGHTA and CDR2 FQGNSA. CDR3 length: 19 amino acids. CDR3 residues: CASSLGIPPTALSNQPQHF. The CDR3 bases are TGTGCCAGCAGCTTAGGAATCCCGCCGACCGCACTTAGCAATCAGCCCCAGCATTTT.

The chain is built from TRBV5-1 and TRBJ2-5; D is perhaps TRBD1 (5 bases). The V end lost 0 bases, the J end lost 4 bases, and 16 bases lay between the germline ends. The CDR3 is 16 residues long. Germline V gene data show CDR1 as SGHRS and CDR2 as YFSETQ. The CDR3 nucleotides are TGCGCCAGCAGCTTGGCGGGCAGCACAGGCGGAGAGACCCAGTACTTC. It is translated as CASSLAGSTGGETQYF.

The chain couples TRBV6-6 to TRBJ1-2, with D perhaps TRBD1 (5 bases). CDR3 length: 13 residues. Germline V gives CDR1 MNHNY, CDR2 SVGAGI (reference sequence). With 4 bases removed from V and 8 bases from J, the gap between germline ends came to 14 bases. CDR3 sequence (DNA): TGTGCCAGCAGTTCCACAGGAGGAGGAGGCTACACCTTC. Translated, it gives CASSSTGGGGYTF.

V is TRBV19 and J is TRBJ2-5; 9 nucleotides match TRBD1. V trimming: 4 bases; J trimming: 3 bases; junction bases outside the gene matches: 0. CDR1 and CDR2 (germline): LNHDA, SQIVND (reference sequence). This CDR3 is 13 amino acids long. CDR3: CASSRDREETQYF. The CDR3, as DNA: TGTGCCAGTAGTAGGGACAGGGAAGAGACCCAGTACTTC. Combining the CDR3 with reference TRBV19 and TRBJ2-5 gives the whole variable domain DGGITQSPKYLFRKEGQNVTLSCEQNLNHDAMYWYRQDPGQGLRLIYYSQIVNDFQKGDIAEGYSVSREKKESFPLTVTSAQKNPTAFYLCASSRDREETQYFGPGTRLLVL.

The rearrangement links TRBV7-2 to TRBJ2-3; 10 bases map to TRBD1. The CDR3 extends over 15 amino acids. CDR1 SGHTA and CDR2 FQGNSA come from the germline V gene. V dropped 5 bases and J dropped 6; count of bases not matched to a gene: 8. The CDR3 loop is CASSPRQGARDTQYF. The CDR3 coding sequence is TGTGCCAGCAGCCCCCGACAGGGGGCGCGGGATACGCAGTATTTT.

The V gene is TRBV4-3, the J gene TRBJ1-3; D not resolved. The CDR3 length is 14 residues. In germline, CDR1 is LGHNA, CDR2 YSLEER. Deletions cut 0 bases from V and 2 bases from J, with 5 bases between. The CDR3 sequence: CASSQEAAGNTIYF. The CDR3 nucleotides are TGCGCCAGCAGCCAAGAAGCCGCTGGAAACACCATATATTTT.

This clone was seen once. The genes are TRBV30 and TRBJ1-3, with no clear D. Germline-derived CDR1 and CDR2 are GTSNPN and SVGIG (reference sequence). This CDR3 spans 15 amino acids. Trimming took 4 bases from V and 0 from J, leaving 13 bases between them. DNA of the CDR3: TGTGCCTGGATTGGAGGGCAGACCTCTGGAAACACCATATATTTT. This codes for CAWIGGQTSGNTIYF.

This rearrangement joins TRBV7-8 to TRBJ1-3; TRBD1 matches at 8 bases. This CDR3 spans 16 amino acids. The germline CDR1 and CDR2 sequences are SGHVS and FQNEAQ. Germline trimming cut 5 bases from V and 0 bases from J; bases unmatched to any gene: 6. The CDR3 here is CASSPRGTGSGNTIYF. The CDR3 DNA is TGTGCCAGCAGCCCTAGAGGGACAGGCTCTGGAAACACCATATATTTT.

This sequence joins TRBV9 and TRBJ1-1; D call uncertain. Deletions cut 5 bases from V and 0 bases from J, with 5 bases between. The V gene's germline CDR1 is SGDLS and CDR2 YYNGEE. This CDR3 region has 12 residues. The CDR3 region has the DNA TGTGCCAGCAGTCACTTGAACACTGAAGCTTTCTTT. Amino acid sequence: CASSHLNTEAFF.

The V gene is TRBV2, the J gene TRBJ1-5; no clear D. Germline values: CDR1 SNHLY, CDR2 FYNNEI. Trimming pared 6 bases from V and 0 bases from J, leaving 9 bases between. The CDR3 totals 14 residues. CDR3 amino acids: CASSAAYSNQPQHF. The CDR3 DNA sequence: TGTGCCAGCAGCGCAGCCTATAGCAATCAGCCCCAGCATTTT.